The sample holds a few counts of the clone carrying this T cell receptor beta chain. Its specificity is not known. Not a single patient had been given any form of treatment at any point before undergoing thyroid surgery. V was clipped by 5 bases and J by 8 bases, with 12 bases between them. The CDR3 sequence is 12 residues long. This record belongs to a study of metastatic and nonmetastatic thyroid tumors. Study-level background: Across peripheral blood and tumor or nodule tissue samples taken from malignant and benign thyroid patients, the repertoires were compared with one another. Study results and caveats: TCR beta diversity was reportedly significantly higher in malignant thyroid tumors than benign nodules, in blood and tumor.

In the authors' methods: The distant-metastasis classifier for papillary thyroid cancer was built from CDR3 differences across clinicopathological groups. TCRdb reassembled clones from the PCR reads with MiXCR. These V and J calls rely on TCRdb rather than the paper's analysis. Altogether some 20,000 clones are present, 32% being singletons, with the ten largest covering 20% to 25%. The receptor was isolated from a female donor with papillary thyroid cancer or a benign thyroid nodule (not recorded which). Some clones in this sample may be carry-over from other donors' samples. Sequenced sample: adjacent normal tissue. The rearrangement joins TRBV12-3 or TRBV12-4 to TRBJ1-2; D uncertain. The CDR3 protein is CASSRVGMGYTF. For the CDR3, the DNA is TGTGCCAGCAGTCGAGTGGGTATGGGCTACACCTTC.